This T cell receptor beta chain was identified in a study of OX40 agonist ivuxolimab in advanced cancers. Here immunoSEQ multiplex PCR was the method, and the copy in TCRdb shows in-frame clones only, minus some. The sample has about 58,000 clones, more than 80% seen once; the top ten hold 1.5% to 2.5%. Turning to this clone: What it binds is not known.

CDR3 size: 13 residues. With 3 bases removed from V and 2 bases from J, the gap between germline ends came to 8 bases. Germline assignment: CDR1 SGHNT and CDR2 YYREEE (reference sequence). Study-level findings and limits: Dosing at 0.1 to 3.0 mg/kg was accompanied by clonal expansion of CD4+ and CD8+ blood T cells by week 6.

Systemic immunosuppression or autoimmune disease history was grounds to exclude patients. Baseline, cycle 4 day 1, and cycle 7 day 1 were the blood sampling points. Specimen: CD4+ or CD8+ T cells sorted from blood, collected in a trial of the OX40 agonist ivuxolimab. This chain uses TRBV5-4 with TRBJ1-2; D not certain. This sequence was found in an adult with an advanced solid tumor such as melanoma, head and neck, liver or kidney cancer. The CDR3: CASSSDKNYGYTF. The CDR3 DNA reads as TGTGCCAGCAGCTCTGACAAGAACTATGGCTACACCTTC.